The rows below give T cell receptor beta chains drawn from one sample of a study of blood T cell repertoires in COVID-19. Profiled with immunoSEQ multiplex PCR; TCRdb holds only in-frame clones, not every one. This table holds 200,000 to 250,000 clones, 65% to 85% found once. Sequenced sample: PBMCs or T cells enriched from blood (not recorded which). The source is a woman aged 55-69 years who had recovered from COVID-19. The CDR3 runs from the conserved cysteine through the conserved F or W. A D gene is named only where the DNA matches it firmly. For some rows the clone size is stated as once, few or many, or as a class when expanded; others skip it.

V gene: TRBV10-3; J gene: TRBJ2-1; D gene: TRBD2; clone size: once; CDR3 DNA: TGTGCCATCAGTGTAAAGCGGGAGGGCTTAAATGAGCAGTTCTTC; CDR3 protein: CAISVKREGLNEQFF
V gene: TRBV20-1; J gene: TRBJ1-1; D gene: -; clone size: -; CDR3 DNA: TGCAGTCCCCGTCCTGAAGCTTTCTTT; CDR3 protein: CSPRPEAFF
V gene: TRBV5-4; J gene: TRBJ1-2; D gene: TRBD1; clone size: few; CDR3 DNA: TGTGCCAGCAGACCCCCGACAGGGGGTAACTATGGCTACACCTTC; CDR3 protein: CASRPPTGGNYGYTF
V gene: TRBV5-1; J gene: TRBJ1-3; D gene: -; clone size: -; CDR3 DNA: TGCGCCAGCAGCTTGGAGACAGTTCCTGGAAACACCATATATTTT; CDR3 protein: CASSLETVPGNTIYF
V gene: TRBV4-1; J gene: TRBJ1-5; D gene: TRBD1; clone size: once; CDR3 DNA: TGCGCCAGCAGCCAACCTCGACAGGGGCGGATTCAGCCCCAGCATTTT; CDR3 protein: CASSQPRQGRIQPQHF
V gene: TRBV19; J gene: TRBJ2-3; D gene: TRBD2; clone size: -; CDR3 DNA: TGTGCCAGTCAATCGGGGGGGCTATCAGATACGCAGTATTTT; CDR3 protein: CASQSGGLSDTQYF
V gene: TRBV9; J gene: TRBJ1-2; D gene: TRBD1; clone size: -; CDR3 DNA: TGTGCCAGCAGCGAGGGGGCGGGCTATGGCTACACCTTC; CDR3 protein: CASSEGAGYGYTF
V gene: TRBV5-4; J gene: TRBJ1-6; D gene: -; clone size: -; CDR3 DNA: TGTGCCAGCAGCTTGGATAGTTCACCCCTCCACTTT; CDR3 protein: CASSLDSSPLHF
V gene: TRBV6-5; J gene: TRBJ1-5; D gene: -; clone size: -; CDR3 DNA: TGTGCCAGCGGCATCATGAATCAGCCCCAGCATTTT; CDR3 protein: CASGIMNQPQHF
V gene: TRBV5-1; J gene: TRBJ2-1; D gene: -; clone size: -; CDR3 DNA: TGCGCCAGCAGCTTGAGCTTATTGATTGGGTCGCGGGATGAGCAGTTCTTC; CDR3 protein: CASSLSLLIGSRDEQFF
V gene: TRBV5-1; J gene: TRBJ2-7; D gene: -; clone size: -; CDR3 DNA: TGCGCCAGCAGCTTGACGGCTAGCGCGTCCTCCTACGAGCAGTACTTC; CDR3 protein: CASSLTASASSYEQYF
V gene: TRBV6-5; J gene: TRBJ1-2; D gene: -; clone size: once; CDR3 DNA: TGTGCCAGCACCTTATCCCAGGGGAACTATGGCTACACCTTC; CDR3 protein: CASTLSQGNYGYTF
V gene: TRBV15; J gene: TRBJ1-2; D gene: -; clone size: once; CDR3 DNA: TGTGCCACCACCAGGGATCCAGGGCGCCATGGCTACACCTTC; CDR3 protein: CATTRDPGRHGYTF
V gene: TRBV3-1/TRBV3-2; J gene: TRBJ2-2; D gene: TRBD2; clone size: -; CDR3 DNA: TGTGCCAGCAGCCATTGGGGGACTAGCGGGGGCGACACCGGGGAGCTGTTTTTT; CDR3 protein: CASSHWGTSGGDTGELFF
V gene: TRBV3-1/TRBV3-2; J gene: TRBJ2-1; D gene: -; clone size: -; CDR3 DNA: TGTGCCAGCAGCCAAGGGCGGCAAGGCTACAATGAGCAGTTCTTC; CDR3 protein: CASSQGRQGYNEQFF
V gene: TRBV6-2/TRBV6-3; J gene: TRBJ1-4; D gene: TRBD1; clone size: -; CDR3 DNA: TGTGCCAGCACCCCAGCTCGGGGACAGGGGAATGAAAAACTGTTTTTT; CDR3 protein: CASTPARGQGNEKLFF
V gene: TRBV5-1; J gene: TRBJ2-1; D gene: TRBD1; clone size: -; CDR3 DNA: TGCGCCAGCAGCCTGGGACAGGGTGATATCAATGAGCAGTTCTTC; CDR3 protein: CASSLGQGDINEQFF
V gene: TRBV6-2/TRBV6-3; J gene: TRBJ2-2; D gene: TRBD2; clone size: -; CDR3 DNA: TGTGCCAGCAGTTATTTAGCGGGGGGCCTCGGGGAGCTGTTTTTT; CDR3 protein: CASSYLAGGLGELFF
V gene: TRBV7-9; J gene: TRBJ1-6; D gene: -; clone size: -; CDR3 DNA: TGTGCCAGCAGCCTAGGGCGGGAGTCTTATTCACCCCTCCACTTT; CDR3 protein: CASSLGRESYSPLHF
V gene: TRBV7-2; J gene: TRBJ1-2; D gene: TRBD1; clone size: -; CDR3 DNA: TGTGCCAGCAGCTTTGACAGGGGGAACTATGGCTACACCTTC; CDR3 protein: CASSFDRGNYGYTF
V gene: TRBV4-2; J gene: TRBJ2-1; D gene: TRBD2; clone size: -; CDR3 DNA: TGTGCCAGCAGTAAGAGACTAGCGGAGTACTACAATGAGCAGTTCTTC; CDR3 protein: CASSKRLAEYYNEQFF
V gene: TRBV19; J gene: TRBJ1-4; D gene: -; clone size: -; CDR3 DNA: TGTGCCAGTAGTATGGGGCGATCTTCTGAAAAACTGTTTTTT; CDR3 protein: CASSMGRSSEKLFF
V gene: TRBV10-3; J gene: TRBJ1-2; D gene: -; clone size: -; CDR3 DNA: TGTGCCATCAGGGGGCAGGGGTTGAGATATGGCTACACCTTC; CDR3 protein: CAIRGQGLRYGYTF
V gene: TRBV20-1; J gene: TRBJ1-2; D gene: -; clone size: -; CDR3 DNA: TGCAGTGTGGCAGACTATGGCTACACCTTC; CDR3 protein: CSVADYGYTF
V gene: TRBV18; J gene: TRBJ1-1; D gene: -; clone size: -; CDR3 DNA: TGTGCCAGCTCACCGCGAGACAGTGGCACTGAAGCTTTCTTT; CDR3 protein: CASSPRDSGTEAFF
V gene: TRBV7-2; J gene: TRBJ2-7; D gene: TRBD2; clone size: few; CDR3 DNA: TGTGCCAGCAGCCGCTGGGCCAGCGGGAGCTCCTACGAGCAGTACTTC; CDR3 protein: CASSRWASGSSYEQYF
V gene: TRBV2; J gene: TRBJ2-1; D gene: TRBD1; clone size: once; CDR3 DNA: TGTGCCAGCAGAACAATGACAGGGAAGGATGAGCAGTTCTTC; CDR3 protein: CASRTMTGKDEQFF
V gene: TRBV18; J gene: TRBJ1-2; D gene: -; clone size: -; CDR3 DNA: TGTGCCAGCTCTCCGGGACACCCGGACTATGGCTACACCTTC; CDR3 protein: CASSPGHPDYGYTF
V gene: TRBV9; J gene: TRBJ1-5; D gene: TRBD1; clone size: -; CDR3 DNA: TGTGCCAGCAGCTCGGGCACAGGGGATAGCAATCAGCCCCAGCATTTT; CDR3 protein: CASSSGTGDSNQPQHF
V gene: TRBV4-2; J gene: TRBJ1-1; D gene: -; clone size: -; CDR3 DNA: TGTGCCAGCAGCCAAACAGGGTCCCCCCGTTATGCTTTCTTT; CDR3 protein: CASSQTGSPRYAFF
V gene: TRBV27; J gene: TRBJ1-2; D gene: -; clone size: -; CDR3 DNA: TGTGCCAGCAGTTTCGGTGGGCCAAACTATGGCTACACCTTC; CDR3 protein: CASSFGGPNYGYTF
V gene: TRBV12-3/TRBV12-4; J gene: TRBJ2-5; D gene: -; clone size: -; CDR3 DNA: TGTGCCAGCAGCCGGGGAGAAGAGACCCAGTACTTC; CDR3 protein: CASSRGEETQYF
V gene: TRBV7-8; J gene: TRBJ1-1; D gene: TRBD1; clone size: -; CDR3 DNA: TGTGCCAGCAGCGCCCAGAGGGGGCTGGACACTGAAGCTTTCTTT; CDR3 protein: CASSAQRGLDTEAFF
V gene: TRBV7-2; J gene: TRBJ2-1; D gene: -; clone size: once; CDR3 DNA: TGTGCCAGCAGCTTAGCCTGGAGCTCCTACAATGAGCAGTTCTTC; CDR3 protein: CASSLAWSSYNEQFF
V gene: TRBV6-5; J gene: TRBJ1-1; D gene: -; clone size: once; CDR3 DNA: TGTGCCAGCAGTTACCGACGGACAGATCAGAAATCGGCTTTCTTT; CDR3 protein: CASSYRRTDQKSAFF
V gene: TRBV7-2; J gene: TRBJ1-6; D gene: -; clone size: -; CDR3 DNA: TGTGCCAGCAGCTTAGGCACAGGGCTGAGCTCCTATAATTCACCCCTCCACTTT; CDR3 protein: CASSLGTGLSSYNSPLHF
V gene: TRBV30; J gene: TRBJ1-2; D gene: TRBD1; clone size: -; CDR3 DNA: TGTGCCTGGAGTGTAGGGACAGGGGCCATCGGGGGCTACACCTTC; CDR3 protein: CAWSVGTGAIGGYTF
V gene: TRBV5-1; J gene: TRBJ1-1; D gene: -; clone size: -; CDR3 DNA: TGCGCCAGCAGCTTGGCCACGACACTGAACACTGAAGCTTTCTTT; CDR3 protein: CASSLATTLNTEAFF
V gene: TRBV6-5; J gene: TRBJ1-6; D gene: -; clone size: -; CDR3 DNA: TGTGCCAGCAGTTACTCGAGAGCGGGCAATTCACCCCTCCACTTT; CDR3 protein: CASSYSRAGNSPLHF
V gene: TRBV4-3; J gene: TRBJ1-1; D gene: TRBD1; clone size: few; CDR3 DNA: TGCGCCAGCAGCCTTACAGGGGCGGGTGAAGCTTTCTTT; CDR3 protein: CASSLTGAGEAFF
V gene: TRBV5-1; J gene: TRBJ1-1; D gene: -; clone size: -; CDR3 DNA: TGCGCCAGCAGCACGAGGGACTGGAACACTGAAGCTTTCTTT; CDR3 protein: CASSTRDWNTEAFF
V gene: TRBV10-2; J gene: TRBJ1-3; D gene: TRBD1; clone size: -; CDR3 DNA: TGCGCCAGCATTCGGGACAGCGTCTCTGGAAACACCATATATTTT; CDR3 protein: CASIRDSVSGNTIYF
V gene: TRBV10-3; J gene: TRBJ1-3; D gene: -; clone size: -; CDR3 DNA: TGTGCCATCACAGGGGCTGGAAACACCATATATTTT; CDR3 protein: CAITGAGNTIYF
V gene: TRBV6-5; J gene: TRBJ1-1; D gene: TRBD1; clone size: -; CDR3 DNA: TGTGCCAGCAGTCCCACGGGACAGATGAACACTGAAGCTTTCTTT; CDR3 protein: CASSPTGQMNTEAFF
V gene: TRBV10-3; J gene: TRBJ2-1; D gene: TRBD2; clone size: -; CDR3 DNA: TGTGCCATCAGTACAAAGCGGGGGGAAGCCTACAATGAGCAGTTCTTC; CDR3 protein: CAISTKRGEAYNEQFF
V gene: TRBV11-2; J gene: TRBJ2-7; D gene: TRBD1; clone size: once; CDR3 DNA: TGTGCCAGCAGCTTAGGACAGGGAATCTACGAGCAGTACTTC; CDR3 protein: CASSLGQGIYEQYF
V gene: TRBV4-2; J gene: TRBJ1-6; D gene: TRBD1; clone size: once; CDR3 DNA: TGTGCCAGCAGCCCTGGACAGGGTATTGAATCACCCCTCCACTTT; CDR3 protein: CASSPGQGIESPLHF
V gene: TRBV9; J gene: TRBJ1-2; D gene: -; clone size: -; CDR3 DNA: TGTGCCAGCACCGCAGGGTGGGCTAACTATGGCTACACCTTC; CDR3 protein: CASTAGWANYGYTF
V gene: TRBV5-6; J gene: TRBJ1-2; D gene: -; clone size: -; CDR3 DNA: TGTGCCAGCAGCCTCACAGTTAATGGCTACACCTTC; CDR3 protein: CASSLTVNGYTF
V gene: TRBV6-5; J gene: TRBJ2-1; D gene: -; clone size: few; CDR3 DNA: TGTGCCAGCCGGCTTGGTCGGGACTTTTACAATGAGCAGTTCTTC; CDR3 protein: CASRLGRDFYNEQFF
V gene: TRBV7-9; J gene: TRBJ1-2; D gene: -; clone size: -; CDR3 DNA: TGTGCCAGCAGCCCCGGGACTCCACCCCATGGCTACACCTTC; CDR3 protein: CASSPGTPPHGYTF
V gene: TRBV6-1; J gene: TRBJ2-4; D gene: TRBD1; clone size: -; CDR3 DNA: TGTGCCAGCAGTGAAGACAGGGGGCTTGAGGAAAACATTCAGTACTTC; CDR3 protein: CASSEDRGLEENIQYF